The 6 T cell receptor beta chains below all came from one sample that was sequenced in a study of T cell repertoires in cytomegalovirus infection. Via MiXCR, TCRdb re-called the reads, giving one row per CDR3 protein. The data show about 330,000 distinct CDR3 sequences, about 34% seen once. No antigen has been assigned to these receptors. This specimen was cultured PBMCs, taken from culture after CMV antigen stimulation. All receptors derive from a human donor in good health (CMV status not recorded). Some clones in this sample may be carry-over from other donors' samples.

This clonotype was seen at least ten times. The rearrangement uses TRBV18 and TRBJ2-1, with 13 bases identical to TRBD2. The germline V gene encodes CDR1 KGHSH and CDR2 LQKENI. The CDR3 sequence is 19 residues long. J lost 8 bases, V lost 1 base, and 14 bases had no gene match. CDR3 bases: TGTGCCAGCTCACCACTTCGGGGGCAGGGACTAGCGGGGACCCATGAGCAGTTCTTC. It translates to CASSPLRGQGLAGTHEQFF.

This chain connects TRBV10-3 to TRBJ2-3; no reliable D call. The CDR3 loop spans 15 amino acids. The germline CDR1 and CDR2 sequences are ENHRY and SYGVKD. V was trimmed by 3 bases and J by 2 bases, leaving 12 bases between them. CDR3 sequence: CAISDGQTATDTQYF. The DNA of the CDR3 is TGTGCCATCAGTGATGGCCAGACCGCCACAGATACGCAGTATTTT.

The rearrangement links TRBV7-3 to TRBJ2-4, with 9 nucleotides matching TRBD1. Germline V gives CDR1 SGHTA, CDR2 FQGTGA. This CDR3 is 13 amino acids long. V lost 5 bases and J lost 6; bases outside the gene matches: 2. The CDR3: CASSKDRGNIQYF. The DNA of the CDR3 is TGTGCCAGCAGCAAGGACAGGGGAAACATTCAGTACTTC. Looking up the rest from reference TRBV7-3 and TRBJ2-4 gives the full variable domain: GAGVSQTPSNKVTEKGKYVELRCDPISGHTALYWYRQSLGQGPEFLIYFQGTGAADDSGLPNDRFFAVRPEGSVSTLKIQRTERGDSAVYLCASSKDRGNIQYFGAGTRLSVL.

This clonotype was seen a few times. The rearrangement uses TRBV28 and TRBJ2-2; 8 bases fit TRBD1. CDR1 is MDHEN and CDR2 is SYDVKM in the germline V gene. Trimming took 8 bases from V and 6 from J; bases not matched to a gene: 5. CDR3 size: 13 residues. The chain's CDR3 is CASRRQGPGELFF. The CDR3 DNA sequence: TGTGCCAGCCGGAGACAGGGGCCCGGGGAGCTGTTTTTT.

For the CDR3, the DNA is TGTGCCAGCAGTTCCTTCGGTATGAGGGGCGCGCACGGGGAGCTGTTTTTT. Translation: CASSSFGMRGAHGELFF. The J gene is TRBJ2-2, the V gene TRBV27; either TRBD1 or TRBD2 may supply D (5 bases each). V was pared by 4 bases and J by 7 bases, with 22 bases between. Looked up from germline, CDR1 is MNHEY and CDR2 is SMNVEV (reference sequence). This CDR3 region has 17 residues.

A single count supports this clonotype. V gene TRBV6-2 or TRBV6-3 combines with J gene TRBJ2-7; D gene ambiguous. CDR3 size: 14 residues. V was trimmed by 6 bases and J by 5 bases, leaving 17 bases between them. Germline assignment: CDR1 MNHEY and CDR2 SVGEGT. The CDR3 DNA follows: TGTGCCAGCAGCACCCCCAACAGCGTCAACGAGCAGTACGTC. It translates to CASSTPNSVNEQYV.